These 12 T cell receptor beta chains originate from one sample sequenced in a study of CD8 T cells in Susac syndrome. An amount of RNA that ranged from about 0.45 to 1 ug was reverse transcribed with random hexamers. TCRdb re-called the immunoSEQ multiplex PCR reads with MiXCR, one entry per CDR3 protein. The data show 100,000 to 150,000 distinct CDR3 sequences, more than 90% seen once. The sequenced material came from CD8+ T cells from PBMCs. These receptors originate from a human donor with Susac syndrome.

The gene calls are TRBV30 and TRBJ1-5; D ambiguous. The CDR3 spans 13 residues. V lost 3 bases and J lost 3, with 9 bases in between. Germline CDR1 and CDR2: GTSNPN and SVGIG (reference sequence). The CDR3 sequence is CAWSLGYNQPQHF. The DNA for the CDR3 is TGTGCCTGGAGCCTCGGTTACAATCAGCCCCAGCATTTT.

V gene TRBV9 combines with J gene TRBJ2-7; TRBD2 matches at 10 bases. The V gene's germline CDR1 is SGDLS and CDR2 YYNGEE. CDR3 size: 15 residues. With 3 bases clipped from V and 3 bases from J, the junction kept 6 bases outside the gene matches. Written as DNA, the CDR3 is TGTGCCAGCAGCGGGCCTAGCGGGAGCGACTACGAGCAGTACTTC. This encodes CASSGPSGSDYEQYF.

V is TRBV10-3 and J is TRBJ2-7; D possibly corresponds to TRBD2 (6 bases). The CDR3 extends over 14 amino acids. The germline V and J ends were trimmed by 2 bases and 1 base, with 9 bases remaining between them. Germline loops: CDR1 ENHRY, CDR2 SYGVKD. Here the CDR3 DNA reads TGTGCCATCAGTGAGACCGGGGGATCCTACGAGCAGTACTTC. Encoded protein: CAISETGGSYEQYF.

The V and J genes are TRBV9 and TRBJ2-7; 13 positions match TRBD2. After removal of 0 bases from V and 2 bases from J, the junction contained 2 bases not matched to a gene. This CDR3 region has 16 residues. Germline V gives CDR1 SGDLS, CDR2 YYNGEE. The CDR3 region has the DNA TGTGCCAGCAGCGTAGCCGGACTAGCGGGAGCCTACGAGCAGTACTTC. This codes for CASSVAGLAGAYEQYF.

The chain uses TRBV7-9 and TRBJ1-2, with 8 nucleotides matching TRBD1. The germline CDR1 and CDR2 sequences are SEHNR and FQNEAQ (reference sequence). This CDR3 spans 16 amino acids. Germline trimming cut 5 bases from V and 5 bases from J; bases unmatched to any gene: 13. CDR3 in amino acids: CASSQTLGQGRYGYTF. For the CDR3, the DNA is TGTGCCAGCAGCCAGACATTAGGACAGGGAAGATATGGCTACACCTTC.

The sample holds one count of this clonotype. For the CDR3, the DNA is TGTGCCAGCGGGACTAGCCCCTACAATGAGCAGTTCTTC. This codes for CASGTSPYNEQFF. The chain carries TRBV6-5 and TRBJ2-1; TRBD2 agrees at 9 bases. The V segment lost 8 bases and the J segment 2 bases; nucleotides outside the gene matches: 1. From germline, CDR1 is MNHEY and CDR2 SVGAGI. The CDR3 runs to 13 residues.

The V call is TRBV7-9, the J call TRBJ1-2; 12 bases map to TRBD1. The CDR3 contains 13 residues. Looked up from germline, CDR1 is SEHNR and CDR2 is FQNEAQ (reference sequence). With V trimmed by 5 bases and J by 7 bases, 2 bases remained unmatched. The CDR3 sequence is CASSRDRGLGYTF. The CDR3 DNA sequence: TGTGCCAGCAGCAGGGACAGGGGGCTTGGCTACACCTTC.

The CDR3 protein is CASSYQGLAGGETQYF. CDR3 nucleotides: TGTGCCAGCAGTTACCAGGGACTAGCGGGAGGAGAGACCCAGTACTTC. The rearrangement uses TRBV6-5 and TRBJ2-5, with TRBD2 matching over 15 bases. Germline loops: CDR1 MNHEY, CDR2 SVGAGI. This CDR3 region has 16 residues. V lost 2 bases to trimming and J lost 4 bases; unmatched junction nucleotides: 2.

The chain is built from TRBV18 and TRBJ2-7; no reliable D call. V lost 3 bases to trimming and J lost 0 bases, with 6 bases between them. Germline V gene lookup returns CDR1 KGHSH and CDR2 LQKENI. CDR3 length: 13 amino acids. As DNA, the CDR3 is TGTGCCAGCTCACCGGCCAGCTCCTACGAGCAGTACTTC. Translated, it gives CASSPASSYEQYF.

CDR3 region: CASSWWENTEAFF. CDR3 nucleotides: TGTGCCAGCAGTTGGTGGGAGAACACTGAAGCTTTCTTT. This chain links TRBV12-3 or TRBV12-4 with TRBJ1-1; D is uncertain. The ends were cut back, 4 bases at V and 1 base at J, with 7 bases in the middle. CDR3 length: 13 amino acids.

The V call is TRBV5-1, the J call TRBJ1-1, with D uncertain. The V gene lost 0 bases and the J gene lost 0 bases, with 9 bases spanning the gap. Germline CDR1 reads SGHRS; CDR2 reads YFSETQ. CDR3 length equals 15 residues. The CDR3 sequence is CASSLAAAMNTEAFF. As DNA, the CDR3 is TGCGCCAGCAGCTTGGCCGCAGCGATGAACACTGAAGCTTTCTTT.

The chain links TRBV29-1 to TRBJ1-3, with unresolved D. V was pared by 5 bases and J by 2 bases, with 10 bases between. Germline CDR1 SQVTM, CDR2 ANQGSEA. The CDR3 covers 13 residues. Here the CDR3 DNA reads TGCAGCGTTCTAACGGGAACTGGAAACACCATATATTTT. This encodes CSVLTGTGNTIYF. The complete variable domain, with remaining parts taken from reference TRBV29-1 and TRBJ1-3, reads SAVISQKPSRDICQRGTSLTIQCQVDSQVTMMFWYRQQPGQSLTLIATANQGSEATYESGFVIDKFPISRPNLTFSTLTVSNMSPEDSSIYLCSVLTGTGNTIYFGEGSWLTVV.